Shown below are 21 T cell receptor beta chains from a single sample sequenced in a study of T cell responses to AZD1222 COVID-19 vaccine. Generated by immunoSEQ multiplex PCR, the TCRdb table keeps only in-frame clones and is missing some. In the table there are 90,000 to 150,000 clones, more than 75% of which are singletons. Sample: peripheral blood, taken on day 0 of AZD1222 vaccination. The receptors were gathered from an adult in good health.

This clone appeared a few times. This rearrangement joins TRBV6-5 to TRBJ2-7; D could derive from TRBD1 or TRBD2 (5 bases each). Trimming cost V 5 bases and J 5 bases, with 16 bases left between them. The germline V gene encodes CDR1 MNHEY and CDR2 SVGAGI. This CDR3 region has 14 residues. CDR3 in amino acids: CASSHSRELNEQYF. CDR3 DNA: TGTGCCAGCAGTCACAGCAGGGAGTTGAACGAGCAGTACTTC.

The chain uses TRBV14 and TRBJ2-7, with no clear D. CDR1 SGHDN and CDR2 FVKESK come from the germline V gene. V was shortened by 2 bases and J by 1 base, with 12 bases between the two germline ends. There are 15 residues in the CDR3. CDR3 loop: CASSQFKGLSYEQYF. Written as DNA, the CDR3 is TGTGCCAGCAGCCAATTCAAGGGTTTATCCTACGAGCAGTACTTC.

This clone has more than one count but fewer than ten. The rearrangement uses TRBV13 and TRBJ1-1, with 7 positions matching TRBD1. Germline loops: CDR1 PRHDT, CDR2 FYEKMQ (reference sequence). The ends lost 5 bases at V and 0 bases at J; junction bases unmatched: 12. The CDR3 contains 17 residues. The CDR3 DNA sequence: TGTGCCAGCAGCCTCGGACAGGTTGGGATCATGAACACTGAAGCTTTCTTT. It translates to CASSLGQVGIMNTEAFF.

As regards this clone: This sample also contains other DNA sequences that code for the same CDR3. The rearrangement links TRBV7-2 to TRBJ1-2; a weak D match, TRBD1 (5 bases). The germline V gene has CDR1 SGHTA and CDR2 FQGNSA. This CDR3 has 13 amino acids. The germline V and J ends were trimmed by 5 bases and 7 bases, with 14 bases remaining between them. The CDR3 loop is CASSPAGVGGYTF. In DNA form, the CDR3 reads TGTGCCAGCAGCCCGGCGGGGGTAGGTGGCTACACCTTC.

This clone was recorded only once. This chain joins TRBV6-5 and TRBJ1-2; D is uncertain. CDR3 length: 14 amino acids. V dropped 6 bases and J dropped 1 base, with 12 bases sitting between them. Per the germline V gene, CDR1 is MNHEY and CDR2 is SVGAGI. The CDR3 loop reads CASRKTGLNYGYTF. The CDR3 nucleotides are TGTGCCAGCAGAAAGACCGGGCTTAACTATGGCTACACCTTC.

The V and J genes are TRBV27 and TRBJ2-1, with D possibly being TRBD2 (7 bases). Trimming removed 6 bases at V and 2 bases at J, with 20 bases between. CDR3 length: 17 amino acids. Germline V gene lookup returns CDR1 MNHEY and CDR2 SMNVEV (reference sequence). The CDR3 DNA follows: TGTGCCAGCAGCCCATATAAGGCGGGGGCGCCCTACAATGAGCAGTTCTTC. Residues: CASSPYKAGAPYNEQFF.

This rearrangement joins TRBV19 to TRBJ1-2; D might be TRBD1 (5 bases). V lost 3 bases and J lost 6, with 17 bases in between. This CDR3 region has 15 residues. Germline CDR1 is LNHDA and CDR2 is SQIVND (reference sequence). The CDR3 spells CASSILTGEGNGYTF. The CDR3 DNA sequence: TGTGCCAGTAGTATCCTGACGGGGGAAGGGAATGGCTACACCTTC.

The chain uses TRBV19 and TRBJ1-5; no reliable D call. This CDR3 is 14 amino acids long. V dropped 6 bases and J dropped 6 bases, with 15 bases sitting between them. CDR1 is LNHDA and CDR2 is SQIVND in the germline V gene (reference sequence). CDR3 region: CASRVGIGFQPQHF. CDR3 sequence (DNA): TGTGCCAGTAGGGTCGGGATCGGGTTTCAGCCCCAGCATTTT.

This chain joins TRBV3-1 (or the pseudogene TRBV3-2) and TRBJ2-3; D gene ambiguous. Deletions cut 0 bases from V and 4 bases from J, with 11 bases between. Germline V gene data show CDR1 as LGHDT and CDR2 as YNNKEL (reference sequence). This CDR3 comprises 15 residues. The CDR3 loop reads CASSQDDRSSDTQYF. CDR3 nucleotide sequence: TGTGCCAGCAGCCAAGACGACCGGAGTTCAGATACGCAGTATTTT.

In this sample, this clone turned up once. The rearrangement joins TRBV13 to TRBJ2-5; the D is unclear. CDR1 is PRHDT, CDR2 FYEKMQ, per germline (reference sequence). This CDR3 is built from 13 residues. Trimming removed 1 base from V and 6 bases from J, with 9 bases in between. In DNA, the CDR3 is TGTGCCAGCAGCTTAGTGGATGTGAAGACCCAGTACTTC. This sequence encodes CASSLVDVKTQYF.

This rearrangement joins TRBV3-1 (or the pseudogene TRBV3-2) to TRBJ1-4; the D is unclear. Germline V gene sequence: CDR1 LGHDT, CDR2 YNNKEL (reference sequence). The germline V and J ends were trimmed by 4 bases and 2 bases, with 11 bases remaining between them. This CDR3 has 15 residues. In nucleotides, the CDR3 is TGTGCCAGCAGCCCCCCGTGGCCTACTAATGAAAAACTGTTTTTT. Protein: CASSPPWPTNEKLFF.

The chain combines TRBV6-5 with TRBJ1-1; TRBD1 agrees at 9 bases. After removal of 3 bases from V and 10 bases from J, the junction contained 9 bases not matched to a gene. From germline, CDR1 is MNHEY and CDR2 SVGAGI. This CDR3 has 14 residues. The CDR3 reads CASSYQPATGGAFF. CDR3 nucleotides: TGTGCCAGCAGTTATCAACCCGCGACAGGGGGAGCTTTCTTT.

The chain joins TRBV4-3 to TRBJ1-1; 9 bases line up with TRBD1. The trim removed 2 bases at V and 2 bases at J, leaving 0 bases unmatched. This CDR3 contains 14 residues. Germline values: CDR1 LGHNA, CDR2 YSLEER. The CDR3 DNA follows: TGCGCCAGCAGCCAAACAGGGGGCAACACTGAAGCTTTCTTT. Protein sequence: CASSQTGGNTEAFF.

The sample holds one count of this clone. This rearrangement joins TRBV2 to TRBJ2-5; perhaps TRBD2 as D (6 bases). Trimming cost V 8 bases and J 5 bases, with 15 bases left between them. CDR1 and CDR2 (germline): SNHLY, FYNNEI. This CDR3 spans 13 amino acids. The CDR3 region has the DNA TGTGCCAGCTCTGACGGGGGAAGGGAGACCCAGTACTTC. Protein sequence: CASSDGGRETQYF.

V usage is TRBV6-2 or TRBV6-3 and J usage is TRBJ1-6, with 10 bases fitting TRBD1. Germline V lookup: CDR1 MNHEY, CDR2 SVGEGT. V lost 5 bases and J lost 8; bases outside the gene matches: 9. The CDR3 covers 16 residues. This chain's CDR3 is CASSRPGTGVYSPLHF. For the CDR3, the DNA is TGTGCCAGCAGTCGACCCGGGACAGGGGTCTATTCACCCCTCCACTTT.

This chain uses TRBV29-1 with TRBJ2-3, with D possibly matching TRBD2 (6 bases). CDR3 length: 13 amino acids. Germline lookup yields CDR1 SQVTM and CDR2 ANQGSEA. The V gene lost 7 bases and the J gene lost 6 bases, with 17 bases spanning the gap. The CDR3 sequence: CSAPVGGADTQYF. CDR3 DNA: TGCAGCGCCCCGGTGGGGGGAGCGGATACGCAGTATTTT.

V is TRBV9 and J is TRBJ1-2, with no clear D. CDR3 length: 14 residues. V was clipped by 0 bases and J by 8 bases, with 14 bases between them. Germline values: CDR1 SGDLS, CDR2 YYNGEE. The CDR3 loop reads CASSVAGGPEGYTF. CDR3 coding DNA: TGTGCCAGCAGCGTAGCTGGCGGCCCGGAGGGCTACACCTTC.

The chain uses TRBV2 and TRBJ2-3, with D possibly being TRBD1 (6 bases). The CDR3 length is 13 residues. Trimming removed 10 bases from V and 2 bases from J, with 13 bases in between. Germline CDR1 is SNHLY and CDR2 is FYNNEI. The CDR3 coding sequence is TGTGCCAACGGCCGGGACAACACAGATACGCAGTATTTT. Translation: CANGRDNTDTQYF.

The DNA of the CDR3 is TGTGCCAGCTCAAGGGACAATAGCAATCAGCCCCAGCATTTT. Amino acid sequence: CASSRDNSNQPQHF. The chain links TRBV18 to TRBJ1-5; TRBD1 is a possible D gene (6 bases). CDR3 size: 14 residues. Trimming pared 5 bases from V and 0 bases from J, leaving 8 bases between. Germline V lookup: CDR1 KGHSH, CDR2 LQKENI.

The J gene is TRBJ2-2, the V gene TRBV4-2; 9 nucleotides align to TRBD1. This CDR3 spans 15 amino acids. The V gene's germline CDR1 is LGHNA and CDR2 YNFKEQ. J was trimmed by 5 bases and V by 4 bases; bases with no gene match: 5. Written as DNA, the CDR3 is TGTGCCAGCAGCCTCAGCGGACAGGGGACCGGGGAGCTGTTTTTT. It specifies CASSLSGQGTGELFF.

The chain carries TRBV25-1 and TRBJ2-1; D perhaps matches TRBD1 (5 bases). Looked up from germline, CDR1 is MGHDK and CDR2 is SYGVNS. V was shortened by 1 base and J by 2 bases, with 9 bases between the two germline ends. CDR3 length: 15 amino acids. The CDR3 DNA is TGTGCCAGCAGTGAATGGGGCCCGACCTACAATGAGCAGTTCTTC. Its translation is CASSEWGPTYNEQFF.